This T cell receptor beta chain is drawn from a study of shared clonotypes between healthy human individuals. On this clone: The antigen is undetermined.

General observations from the study: Specimens sampled were limited to blood, with tissue repertoires likely differing.

Using immunoSEQ multiplex PCR, the repertoire was profiled, and TCRdb retains in-frame clones only, with some absent. The sample shows 450,000 to 550,000 clones, 79% of them seen only once. The donor population consisted of healthy HIV-negative adults with no recent acute infections or vaccinations. Sequenced input: PBMCs. The clonotype was recovered from a woman in her 40s in good health. Some clones in this sample may be carry-over from other donors' samples.

Here the CDR3 reads CASRRLADTYEQYF. The CDR3 DNA is TGTGCCAGCAGACGGCTAGCGGATACCTACGAGCAGTACTTC. This chain joins TRBV27 and TRBJ2-7; 7 nucleotides match TRBD2. V gave up 6 bases and J gave up 2 bases; unmatched junction bases: 7. Germline loops: CDR1 MNHEY, CDR2 SMNVEV (reference sequence). This CDR3 has 14 amino acids.